A selection of T cell receptor beta chains follows, all from one sample in a study of cytomegalovirus exposure and HLA in healthy donors. Assay used: immunoSEQ multiplex PCR; TCRdb lists only in-frame clones, some missing. This sample's table has over 200,000 clones. Sequenced input: PBMCs. These receptors were taken from a woman aged 25 to 45 in good health and CMV-seropositive. Both conserved end residues are part of each CDR3. The D gene is left open where the match is weak.

d_call: .
v_call: TRBV28
cdr3_length: 11
j_call: TRBJ2-3
cdr3_nt: TGTGCCAGCAGTTTTCTGGATACGCAGTATTTT
cdr3_aa: CASSFLDTQYF

d_call: .
v_call: TRBV29-1
cdr3_length: 13
j_call: TRBJ1-1
cdr3_nt: TGCAGCGTCTTATCGACAGTGAACACTGAAGCTTTCTTT
cdr3_aa: CSVLSTVNTEAFF

d_call: TRBD2
v_call: TRBV5-4
cdr3_length: 15
j_call: TRBJ2-1
cdr3_nt: TGTGCCAGCAGCCCGGGAGCGGGGGCCTACAATGAGCAGTTCTTC
cdr3_aa: CASSPGAGAYNEQFF

d_call: TRBD2
v_call: TRBV9
cdr3_length: 16
j_call: TRBJ2-5
cdr3_nt: TGTGCCAGCAGCCGGGAGACTAGCGGCCTACAAGAGACCCAGTACTTC
cdr3_aa: CASSRETSGLQETQYF

d_call: TRBD1
v_call: TRBV7-9
cdr3_length: 15
j_call: TRBJ2-7
cdr3_nt: TGTGCCAGCAGCTTATTACAGGGGGGTCTGTTCGAGCAGTACTTC
cdr3_aa: CASSLLQGGLFEQYF

d_call: TRBD1
v_call: TRBV5-1
cdr3_length: 16
j_call: TRBJ1-3
cdr3_nt: TGCGCCAGCAGCCGGGACAGGGGACGCGCTGGAAACACCATATATTTT
cdr3_aa: CASSRDRGRAGNTIYF

d_call: TRBD2
v_call: TRBV7-2
cdr3_length: 17
j_call: TRBJ2-1
cdr3_nt: TGTGCCAGCAGCTACCGACTAGCGGGTACGAGCTACAATGAGCAGTTCTTC
cdr3_aa: CASSYRLAGTSYNEQFF

d_call: .
v_call: TRBV4-1
cdr3_length: 18
j_call: TRBJ1-2
cdr3_nt: TGCGCCAGCAGCCAAGAGGCCCCTACAGGAAGCTTTAACTATGGCTACACCTTC
cdr3_aa: CASSQEAPTGSFNYGYTF

d_call: .
v_call: TRBV19
cdr3_length: 15
j_call: TRBJ2-7
cdr3_nt: TGTGCCAGTAGTATGTCCCCGGACAGCCGATACGAGCAGTACTTC
cdr3_aa: CASSMSPDSRYEQYF

d_call: TRBD1
v_call: TRBV5-1
cdr3_length: 14
j_call: TRBJ2-7
cdr3_nt: TGCGCCAGCAGCCCGGAGGGACAGGGGTACGAGCAGTACTTC
cdr3_aa: CASSPEGQGYEQYF

d_call: .
v_call: TRBV5-1
cdr3_length: 13
j_call: TRBJ2-7
cdr3_nt: TGCGCCAGCAGCTTGGAACGGGCCTACGAGCAGTACTTC
cdr3_aa: CASSLERAYEQYF

d_call: .
v_call: TRBV7-9
cdr3_length: 16
j_call: TRBJ2-2
cdr3_nt: TGTGCCAGCAGCCTTCCGGAAGGGGTAGGGGCCGGGGAGCTGTTTTTT
cdr3_aa: CASSLPEGVGAGELFF

d_call: .
v_call: TRBV6-1
cdr3_length: 15
j_call: TRBJ2-5
cdr3_nt: TGTGCCAGCAGTGAGGCCCCTACAGTGATAGAGACCCAGTACTTC
cdr3_aa: CASSEAPTVIETQYF